Below are 7 T cell receptor beta chains sequenced from a single sample in a study of circulating and synovial CD4+ cells in juvenile arthritis (TCRdb year 2014). Library generation was performed with the immunoSEQ multiplex PCR assay. Imported from immuneACCESS, the table was reduced by TCRdb to in-frame sequences with V and J called. These copies leave out some clones; in studies compared against another copy, an unresolved V gene accounts for under half, and the cause of the remainder is not known. The sample table lists a few thousand clones, more than 80% of them with a count of one. 3% to 4% of the sample is taken by the ten largest. What was sequenced was CD4+ T cells from synovial fluid. All receptors derive from a human donor with juvenile idiopathic arthritis.

V and J are TRBV9 and TRBJ2-6; tentatively, D is TRBD1 (6 bases). V gave up 0 bases and J gave up 0 bases, with 13 bases separating them. This CDR3 spans 18 amino acids. Germline V lookup: CDR1 SGDLS, CDR2 YYNGEE. DNA for the CDR3: TGTGCCAGCAGCGTAGGGGGGCAGGCTATCTCTGGGGCCAACGTCCTGACTTTC. Amino acid sequence: CASSVGGQAISGANVLTF.

The V gene is TRBV2, the J gene TRBJ2-3; D is possibly TRBD1 (6 bases). The CDR3 length is 15 residues. Germline CDR1 SNHLY, CDR2 FYNNEI. V dropped 6 bases and J dropped 0 bases, with 13 bases sitting between them. As DNA, the CDR3 is TGTGCCAGCAGCTATGACAGGCCTAGCACAGATACGCAGTATTTT. It encodes CASSYDRPSTDTQYF.

The chain employs TRBV30 and TRBJ2-1, with D possibly being TRBD1 (6 bases). CDR3 length equals 12 residues. Germline V gene data show CDR1 as GTSNPN and CDR2 as SVGIG (reference sequence). V shed 1 base and J shed 10 bases, with 11 bases lying between them. The CDR3 sequence: CAWSAGQFEQFF. The CDR3 coding sequence is TGTGCCTGGAGTGCCGGACAGTTCGAGCAGTTCTTC.

This chain uses TRBV5-1 with TRBJ2-7; TRBD1 aligns across 10 bases. V shed 0 bases and J 6 bases; nucleotides not matched to a gene: 9. Per the germline V gene, CDR1 is SGHRS and CDR2 is YFSETQ. This CDR3 spans 16 amino acids. For the CDR3, the DNA is TGCGCCAGCAGCTTGGCCCTGACAGGGGGCTTGTTCGAGCAGTACTTC. Protein sequence: CASSLALTGGLFEQYF.

The chain recombines TRBV4-3 with TRBJ1-2; 8 nucleotides match TRBD1. CDR3 length: 14 amino acids. The junction had 8 bases not matched to a gene; V was cut back by 3 bases and J by 8 bases. CDR1 and CDR2 (germline): LGHNA, YSLEER. CDR3 in DNA: TGCGCCAGCAGCCACGCTGGACAGGGTCGCGGCTACACCTTC. It yields the protein CASSHAGQGRGYTF.

The V and J genes are TRBV6-1 and TRBJ1-3, with unresolved D. The CDR3 is 13 amino acids. V lost 8 bases to trimming and J lost 4 bases, with 12 bases between them. Germline loops: CDR1 MNHNS, CDR2 SASEGT. The CDR3 coding sequence is TGTGCCAGCGCGCGGGCGTCCGGAAACACCATATATTTT. This sequence encodes CASARASGNTIYF.

The chain employs TRBV6-6 and TRBJ1-1; D gene uncertain. The CDR3 consists of 12 residues. Germline V gene lookup returns CDR1 MNHNY and CDR2 SVGAGI (reference sequence). V dropped 11 bases and J dropped 0 bases, with 10 bases sitting between them. The CDR3 DNA reads as TGTGCCGCCCAAGCTCTGAACACTGAAGCTTTCTTT. Translation gives CAAQALNTEAFF.